This passage covers 21 T cell receptor beta chains from one sample sequenced in a study of T-cell reconstitution after alpha-beta-depleted transplantation in children. Preparation of the TCRbeta library used unique molecular identifiers. A single record per CDR3 protein comes from TCRdb applying MiXCR to the PCR reads. This sample has a few hundred thousand distinct CDR3 sequences, with roughly 27% found just once. The sample consisted of PBMCs, taken before TCRalphabeta/CD19-depleted stem cell transplant. Every receptor here comes from a boy younger than two with Wiskott-Aldrich syndrome, due to receive a stem cell transplant.

The rearrangement uses TRBV29-1 and TRBJ1-1; 11 bases map to TRBD1. Trimming removed 7 bases from V and 5 bases from J; junction bases left unmatched: 9. Germline CDR1 SQVTM, CDR2 ANQGSEA. The CDR3 covers 14 residues. CDR3 residues: CSAPGQGVGTEAFF. The CDR3 coding sequence is TGCAGCGCGCCGGGACAGGGGGTGGGTACTGAAGCTTTCTTT.

The V and J genes are TRBV5-1 and TRBJ2-1; 8 bases agree with TRBD2. With V trimmed by 0 bases and J by 4 bases, 6 bases remained unmatched. CDR3 length: 16 amino acids. Germline CDR1 is SGHRS and CDR2 is YFSETQ. The CDR3 region is CASSLGSGKGYNEQFF. CDR3 in DNA: TGCGCCAGCAGCTTGGGTAGCGGGAAGGGTTACAATGAGCAGTTCTTC.

This clonotype was seen only a few times. The V gene is TRBV28, the J gene TRBJ1-6, with 9 bases aligning to TRBD1. V was pared by 4 bases and J by 9 bases, with 1 base of the junction left unmatched. This CDR3 spans 13 amino acids. CDR1 and CDR2 from the germline V gene are MDHEN and SYDVKM. The CDR3 sequence: CASSYRGPSPLHF. The DNA of the CDR3 is TGTGCCAGCAGTTACAGGGGGCCTTCACCCCTCCACTTT.

The chain is built from TRBV5-1 and TRBJ2-1, with 8 bases fitting TRBD1. Per germline, CDR1 SGHRS and CDR2 YFSETQ. The CDR3 runs to 19 residues. V was pared by 4 bases and J by 8 bases, with 23 bases of the junction left unmatched. The CDR3 loop reads CASSARDRPTKWRTYEQFF. In DNA form, the CDR3 reads TGCGCCAGCAGCGCCCGGGACAGGCCGACAAAATGGAGAACTTATGAGCAGTTCTTC.

This clonotype was detected a few times. This chain uses TRBV20-1 with TRBJ1-2; TRBD1 aligns across 10 bases. This CDR3 region has 15 residues. Germline CDR1 is DFQATT and CDR2 is SNEGSKA (reference sequence). J was trimmed by 4 bases and V by 1 base; bases with no gene match: 6. CDR3 coding DNA: TGCAGTGCTAGAGGCCTGGACAGGGGGGTCTATGGCTACACCTTC. Translation gives CSARGLDRGVYGYTF.

V is TRBV25-1 and J is TRBJ2-1; D is possibly TRBD2 (5 bases). Trimming removed 3 bases from V and 6 bases from J, with 18 bases in between. This CDR3 region has 16 residues. The germline CDR1 and CDR2 sequences are MGHDK and SYGVNS. The CDR3 DNA sequence: TGTGCCAGCAGTGAGGGGAAGGGCACTAGAGCCAATGAGCAGTTCTTC. Translating it yields CASSEGKGTRANEQFF.

The CDR3 spells CASLSTGALGETQYF. The CDR3 coding sequence is TGCGCCAGCCTTTCGACAGGGGCCTTGGGAGAGACCCAGTACTTC. V gene TRBV5-1 combines with J gene TRBJ2-5; 8 nucleotides align to TRBD1. Germline V gives CDR1 SGHRS, CDR2 YFSETQ. CDR3 length equals 15 residues. V lost 7 bases to trimming and J lost 4 bases; unmatched junction nucleotides: 12.

The CDR3 protein is CASSWDTLDGYTF. CDR3 nucleotides: TGTGCCAGCAGTTGGGACACCTTGGATGGCTACACCTTC. The J gene is TRBJ1-2, the V gene TRBV12-3 or TRBV12-4; perhaps TRBD1 as D (6 bases). This CDR3 contains 13 residues. V shed 4 bases and J shed 6 bases, with 12 bases lying between them.

This clonotype was seen a handful of times. J is TRBJ2-3 and V is TRBV5-1; D not resolved. Germline values: CDR1 SGHRS, CDR2 YFSETQ. CDR3 length equals 16 residues. V shed 2 bases and J shed 3 bases, with 16 bases lying between them. The CDR3 here is CASSFSPGHLTDTQYF. CDR3 sequence (DNA): TGCGCCAGCAGCTTTTCTCCGGGTCACCTGACAGATACGCAGTATTTT.

V usage is TRBV7-8 and J usage is TRBJ2-1; TRBD2 agrees at 8 bases. CDR3 size: 17 residues. V was clipped by 5 bases and J by 0 bases; unmatched bases: 9. CDR1 and CDR2 (germline): SGHVS, FQNEAQ. The CDR3 region has the DNA TGTGCCAGCAGCGCGCTTAGCGGGGTCAGCTCCTACAATGAGCAGTTCTTC. Amino acids: CASSALSGVSSYNEQFF. The whole variable domain, filled in from reference TRBV7-8 and TRBJ2-1, reads GAGVSQSPRYKVAKRGQDVALRCDPISGHVSLFWYQQALGQGPEFLTYFQNEAQLDKSGLPSDRFFAERPEGSVSTLKIQRTQQEDSAVYLCASSALSGVSSYNEQFFGPGTRLTVL.

This clonotype was observed a handful of times. The chain employs TRBV5-1 and TRBJ2-7; D remains unclear. Germline values: CDR1 SGHRS, CDR2 YFSETQ. The CDR3 is 15 residues long. With 0 bases removed from V and 2 bases from J, the gap between germline ends came to 12 bases. In nucleotides, the CDR3 is TGCGCCAGCAGCTTGGACGTCAGTGGGGCCTACGAGCAGTACTTC. It translates to CASSLDVSGAYEQYF.

The chain has TRBV5-1 and TRBJ1-3, with a tentative D call TRBD1 (6 bases). Germline CDR1 is SGHRS and CDR2 is YFSETQ. V was clipped by 4 bases and J by 0 bases, with 14 bases between them. This CDR3 spans 16 amino acids. The CDR3 loop is CASSPGAGSSGNTIYF. The CDR3, as DNA: TGCGCCAGCAGCCCGGGGGCAGGAAGCTCTGGAAACACCATATATTTT.

V is TRBV7-2 and J is TRBJ1-4; D call uncertain. Trimming cost V 2 bases and J 5 bases, with 9 bases left between them. Germline V gene lookup returns CDR1 SGHTA and CDR2 FQGNSA. This CDR3 comprises 14 residues. The CDR3 DNA reads TGTGCCAGCAGCTTATCCCCGGGGAATGAAAAACTGTTTTTT. It yields the protein CASSLSPGNEKLFF.

V usage is TRBV29-1 and J usage is TRBJ1-5; unclear D gene. CDR3 length: 13 residues. Germline V gives CDR1 SQVTM, CDR2 ANQGSEA. Trimming took 4 bases from V and 3 from J, leaving 10 bases between them. In DNA form, the CDR3 reads TGCAGCGTTGGACCGGGGAACAATCAGCCCCAGCATTTT. Protein: CSVGPGNNQPQHF.

As DNA, the CDR3 is TGCAGTGCTAGACAGAGCCAGGGGGCGGGAGGGCCAGATACGCAGTATTTT. Protein sequence: CSARQSQGAGGPDTQYF. This rearrangement joins TRBV20-1 to TRBJ2-3; D possibly corresponds to TRBD2 (9 bases). With 2 bases removed from V and 4 bases from J, the gap between germline ends came to 22 bases. There are 17 residues in the CDR3. CDR1 is DFQATT, CDR2 SNEGSKA, per germline (reference sequence).

The rearrangement uses TRBV11-2 and TRBJ1-2; TRBD1 might be the D (5 bases). The V end lost 1 base, the J end lost 7 bases, and 13 bases lay between the germline ends. This CDR3 is built from 14 residues. Germline V gives CDR1 SGHAT, CDR2 FQNNGV. CDR3: CASSLGDPQSGYTF. CDR3 sequence (DNA): TGTGCCAGCAGCTTAGGGGACCCCCAGTCTGGCTACACCTTC.

The V call is TRBV18, the J call TRBJ2-7; weak D call: TRBD2 (5 bases). Trimming took off 3 bases at V and 1 base at J, with 10 bases between the two ends. Germline V CDR1 and CDR2: KGHSH, LQKENI. This CDR3 spans 14 amino acids. The DNA for the CDR3 is TGTGCCAGCTCACCGCAAGGGAGATCCTACGAGCAGTACTTC. Its translation: CASSPQGRSYEQYF.

The CDR3 region has the DNA TGTGCCAGCAGCTTAGTTGAGGGGATCTATGGCTACACCTTC. It codes for CASSLVEGIYGYTF. The chain employs TRBV7-2 and TRBJ1-2, with D maybe TRBD1 (5 bases). CDR3 length equals 14 residues. Germline CDR1 and CDR2: SGHTA and FQGNSA. Trimming took off 1 base at V and 4 bases at J, with 10 bases between the two ends.

The chain couples TRBV11-2 to TRBJ2-3; TRBD2 is a possible D gene (6 bases). From germline, CDR1 is SGHAT and CDR2 FQNNGV. CDR3 length equals 16 residues. Between the trimmed V and J ends, which lost 3 bases and 6 bases, there was a span of 19 bases. The CDR3 sequence: CASSFQPGGTPDTQYF. The CDR3 region has the DNA TGTGCCAGCAGCTTCCAACCGGGCGGGACCCCCGATACGCAGTATTTT.

The V and J genes are TRBV10-3 and TRBJ2-1; 14 nucleotides agree with TRBD2. CDR1 ENHRY and CDR2 SYGVKD come from the germline V gene. J gave up 7 bases and V 10 bases, and 9 bases lay outside the gene matches. The CDR3 runs 15 residues. Here the CDR3 DNA reads TGTGCCAGCTCCTCCGGGACTAGCGGGGGTAATGAGCAGTTCTTC. This sequence encodes CASSSGTSGGNEQFF.

This clonotype has only a few counts. CDR3 sequence: CASSPDGRYYGYTF. The DNA for the CDR3 is TGTGCCAGCAGTCCAGATGGGCGCTACTATGGCTACACCTTC. The chain is built from TRBV12-3 or TRBV12-4 and TRBJ1-2, with no clear D. The germline V and J ends were trimmed by 5 bases and 3 bases, with 13 bases remaining between them. This CDR3 contains 14 residues.